The sequence of this T cell receptor (beta chain) was determined in a study of shared clonotypes between healthy human individuals. Sequencing was performed with immunoSEQ multiplex PCR; in TCRdb, only in-frame clones are kept and a portion is missing. The repertoire holds 2 million or so clones, with about 95% as singletons. The CDR3 consists of 17 residues. Germline V CDR1 and CDR2: SNHLY, FYNNEI. V was clipped by 1 base and J by 4 bases, with 18 bases between them. Selected positively for CCR7 and CD45RO-negative, naive CD8 cells excluded terminally differentiated effector memory CD45RA+ cells. This clonotype originated in a man aged 18 to 30 in good health. Sequencing input: naive CD8+ T cells sorted from blood. The chain is built from TRBV2 and TRBJ2-3; D unclear. CDR3: CASSEESNPVYPDTQYF. The CDR3 DNA sequence: TGTGCCAGCAGTGAAGAGAGTAATCCCGTGTACCCAGATACGCAGTATTTT.